One sample yielded the 7 T cell receptor beta chains listed below, sequenced in a study of control samples from healthy donors and cancer patients (dated by TCRdb to 2018 to 2021). The method was the immunoSEQ multiplex PCR assay. In TCRdb, the immuneACCESS table is reduced to in-frame sequences with V and J assigned. These tables do not hold every clone; where another copy was compared, an unresolved V gene accounts for under half, and the others remain unexplained. Present in this sample are around 200,000 clones, roughly 94% of which were seen just once. In total, the top ten clones hold more than 1.3% of the sample. The sequenced material came from blood. The receptors originated from a man aged 50 or older in good health.

J is TRBJ1-6 and V is TRBV7-9, with unresolved D. Deletions cut 6 bases from V and 5 bases from J, with 11 bases between. CDR3 length: 14 residues. Germline V gives CDR1 SEHNR, CDR2 FQNEAQ (reference sequence). The chain's CDR3 is CASSHPGNNSPLHF. CDR3 sequence (DNA): TGTGCCAGCAGTCATCCGGGCAATAATTCACCCCTCCACTTT.

The gene calls are TRBV5-8 and TRBJ1-1; tentatively, D is TRBD1 (5 bases). V lost 1 base to trimming and J lost 1 base, with 11 bases between them. Germline-derived CDR1 and CDR2 are SGHTS and YDEGEE. The CDR3 length is 15 residues. The DNA of the CDR3 is TGTGCCAGCAGCTTGCCAGGGCTGGGGAACACTGAAGCTTTCTTT. Protein sequence: CASSLPGLGNTEAFF.

The J gene is TRBJ2-1, the V gene TRBV10-3; either TRBD1 or TRBD2 may supply D (6 bases each). Germline CDR1 reads ENHRY; CDR2 reads SYGVKD. There are 14 residues in the CDR3. Deletions cut 3 bases from V and 7 bases from J, with 13 bases between. The CDR3 here is CAISDTGARNEQFF. CDR3 in DNA: TGTGCCATCAGTGATACGGGGGCGAGAAATGAGCAGTTCTTC.

The chain joins TRBV3-1 (or the pseudogene TRBV3-2) to TRBJ2-3; TRBD1 aligns across 8 bases. Germline V gives CDR1 LGHDT, CDR2 YNNKEL (reference sequence). With V trimmed by 7 bases and J by 4 bases, 4 bases remained unmatched. The CDR3 is 13 residues long. CDR3 in amino acids: CASTPTGADTQYF. CDR3 nucleotide sequence: TGTGCCAGCACCCCGACAGGGGCAGATACGCAGTATTTT.

The V and J genes are TRBV29-1 and TRBJ2-2; possible D gene TRBD2, 6 bases. The CDR3 has 14 amino acids. CDR1 and CDR2 (germline): SQVTM, ANQGSEA. With 3 bases removed from V and 4 bases from J, the gap between germline ends came to 12 bases. CDR3 in DNA: TGCAGCGTTGACCGGGGGTCGGGCACCGGGGAGCTGTTTTTT. Its translation: CSVDRGSGTGELFF.

The chain carries TRBV6-5 and TRBJ1-1; the match to TRBD1 covers 11 bases. CDR3 length: 13 amino acids. Germline V CDR1 and CDR2: MNHEY, SVGAGI. Unmatched junction bases numbered 4, after V lost 2 bases and J lost 11 bases. CDR3 amino acids: CASSYGQGARAFF. In nucleotides, the CDR3 is TGTGCCAGCAGTTACGGACAGGGGGCGCGGGCTTTCTTT.

The J gene is TRBJ2-7, the V gene TRBV4-1; the D is unclear. The CDR3 loop spans 15 amino acids. The germline V gene encodes CDR1 MGHRA and CDR2 YSYEKL. Trimming shortened V by 4 bases and J by 4 bases, and 17 bases separated the two germline ends. In DNA, the CDR3 is TGCGCCAGCAGCCCCAACTGGGCAGTATTTTACGAGCAGTACGTC. Its translation is CASSPNWAVFYEQYV.